Below, 4 T cell receptor beta chains from the same sample are listed, as sequenced in a study of response to subunit inactivated influenza vaccine. TCRdb passed the RT-PCR reads through MiXCR, listing each CDR3 protein once. This repertoire shows some 150,000 distinct CDR3 sequences, approximately 12% found once; its top ten account for 25% to 30%. A further study also used this sample, focusing on T cells expressing NK-cell markers. That source notes: A 5'RACE template switching approach incorporating UMIs was used to make TCR beta cDNA.

The sample was CD8+ T cells sorted from PBMCs, taken roughly 12 days after vaccination. All receptors come from a man between 45 and 60 years old who received an inactivated influenza vaccine.

The chain is built from TRBV2 and TRBJ1-1; D is unresolved. CDR3 length: 14 residues. CDR1 SNHLY and CDR2 FYNNEI come from the germline V gene. V gave up 1 base and J gave up 1 base, with 7 bases separating them. For the CDR3, the DNA is TGTGCCAGCAGTGAAGAGGCAGGGAACACTGAAGCTTTCTTT. Translating gives CASSEEAGNTEAFF.

The chain employs TRBV27 and TRBJ2-1; D gene unclear. V was shortened by 5 bases and J by 5 bases, with 19 bases between the two germline ends. The germline CDR1 and CDR2 sequences are MNHEY and SMNVEV (reference sequence). The CDR3 covers 16 residues. The CDR3 DNA sequence: TGTGCCAGCAGTCCAGCAGTCCCTGACGGGCACAATGAGCAGTTCTTC. Encoded protein: CASSPAVPDGHNEQFF.

This clonotype appeared a few times. The V call is TRBV4-3, the J call TRBJ2-3, with 14 bases identical to TRBD2. The V gene's germline CDR1 is LGHNA and CDR2 YSLEER. V trimming: 3 bases; J trimming: 3 bases; junction bases outside the gene matches: 2. The CDR3 consists of 16 residues. In DNA, the CDR3 is TGCGCCAGCAGCCACAGACTAGCGGGGGGGACAGATACGCAGTATTTT. Amino acid sequence: CASSHRLAGGTDTQYF.

This clonotype was detected a few times. The rearrangement uses TRBV10-3 and TRBJ2-7; 10 bases align to TRBD1. The ends lost 3 bases at V and 3 bases at J; junction bases unmatched: 8. Germline-derived CDR1 and CDR2 are ENHRY and SYGVKD. This CDR3 has 16 amino acids. CDR3 DNA: TGTGCCATCAGTGATTGGAACGGACAGGGGGTCTACGAGCAGTACTTC. Translated: CAISDWNGQGVYEQYF.